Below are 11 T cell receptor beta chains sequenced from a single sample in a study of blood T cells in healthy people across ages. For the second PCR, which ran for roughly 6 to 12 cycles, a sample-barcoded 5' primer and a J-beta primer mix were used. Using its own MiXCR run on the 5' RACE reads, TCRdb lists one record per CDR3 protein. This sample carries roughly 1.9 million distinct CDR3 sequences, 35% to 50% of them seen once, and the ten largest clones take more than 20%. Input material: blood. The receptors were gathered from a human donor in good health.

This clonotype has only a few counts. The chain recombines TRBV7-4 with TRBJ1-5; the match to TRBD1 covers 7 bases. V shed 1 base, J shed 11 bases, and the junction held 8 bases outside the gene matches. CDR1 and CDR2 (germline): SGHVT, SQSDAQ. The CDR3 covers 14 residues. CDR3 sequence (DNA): TGTGCCAGCAGCTTAGAAAGACAGGGAAAGACCCAGCATTTT. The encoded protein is CASSLERQGKTQHF.

The CDR3, as DNA: TGTGCCAGCAGTAGAGCAGCTCGGGAGGGGGCAGATACGCAGTATTTT. Protein sequence: CASSRAAREGADTQYF. This chain links TRBV2 with TRBJ2-3, with 8 bases lining up with TRBD2. Germline assignment: CDR1 SNHLY and CDR2 FYNNEI. V was pared by 5 bases and J by 4 bases, with 11 bases of the junction left unmatched. The length of the CDR3 is 16 residues.

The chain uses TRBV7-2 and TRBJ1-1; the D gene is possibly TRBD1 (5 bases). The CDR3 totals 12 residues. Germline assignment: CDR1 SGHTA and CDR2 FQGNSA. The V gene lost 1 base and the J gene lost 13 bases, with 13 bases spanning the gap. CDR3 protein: CASSLVGGVDFF. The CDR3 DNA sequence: TGTGCCAGCAGCTTAGTGGGAGGGGTTGATTTCTTT.

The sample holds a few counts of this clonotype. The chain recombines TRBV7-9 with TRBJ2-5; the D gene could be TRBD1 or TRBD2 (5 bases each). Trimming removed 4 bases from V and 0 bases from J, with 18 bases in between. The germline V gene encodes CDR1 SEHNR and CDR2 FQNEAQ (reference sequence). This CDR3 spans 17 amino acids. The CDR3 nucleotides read TGTGCCAGCAGCTACACGCCGGGGCCCTTGTACCAAGAGACCCAGTACTTC. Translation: CASSYTPGPLYQETQYF.

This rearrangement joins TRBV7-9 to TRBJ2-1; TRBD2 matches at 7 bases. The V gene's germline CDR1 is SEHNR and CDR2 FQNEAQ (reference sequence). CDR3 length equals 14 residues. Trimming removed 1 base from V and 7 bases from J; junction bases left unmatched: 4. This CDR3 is CASSLEISGNEQFF. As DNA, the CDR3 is TGTGCCAGCAGCTTAGAAATTAGCGGGAATGAGCAGTTCTTC.

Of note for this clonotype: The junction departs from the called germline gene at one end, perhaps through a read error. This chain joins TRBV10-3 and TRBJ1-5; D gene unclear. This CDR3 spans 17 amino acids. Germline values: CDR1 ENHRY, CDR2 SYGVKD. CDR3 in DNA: TGTGCCATCAGTGAGTCGAAGGTTGGGCTTAGCAATCAGCCCCGGCATTTT. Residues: CAISESKVGLSNQPRHF.

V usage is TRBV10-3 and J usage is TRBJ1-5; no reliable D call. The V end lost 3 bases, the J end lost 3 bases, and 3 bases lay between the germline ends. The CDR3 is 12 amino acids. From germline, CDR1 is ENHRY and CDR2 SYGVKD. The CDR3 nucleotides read TGTGCCATCAGTGATCTCAATCAGCCCCAGCATTTT. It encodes CAISDLNQPQHF.

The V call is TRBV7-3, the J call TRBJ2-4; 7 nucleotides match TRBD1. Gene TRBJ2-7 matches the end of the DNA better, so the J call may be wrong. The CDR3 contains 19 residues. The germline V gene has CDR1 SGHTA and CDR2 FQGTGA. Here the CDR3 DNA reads TGTGCCAGCAGCTTAACAAAAGGGGCAGAGGGGGCCATTTCCTACGAGCAGTACTTC. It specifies CASSLTKGAEGAISYEQYF.

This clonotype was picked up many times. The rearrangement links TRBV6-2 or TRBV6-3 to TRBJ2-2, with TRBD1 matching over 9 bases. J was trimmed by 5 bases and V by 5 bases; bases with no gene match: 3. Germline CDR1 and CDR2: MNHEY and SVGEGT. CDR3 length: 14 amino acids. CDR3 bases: TGTGCCAGCAGTCCGGGACAGGGTACCGGGGAGCTGTTTTTT. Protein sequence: CASSPGQGTGELFF.

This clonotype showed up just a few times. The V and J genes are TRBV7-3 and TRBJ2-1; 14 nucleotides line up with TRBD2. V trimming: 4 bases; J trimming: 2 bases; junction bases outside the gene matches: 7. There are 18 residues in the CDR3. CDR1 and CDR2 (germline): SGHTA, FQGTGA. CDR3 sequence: CASSSTPTSGGAYNEQFF. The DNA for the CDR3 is TGTGCCAGCAGCTCCACGCCGACTAGCGGGGGGGCCTACAATGAGCAGTTCTTC. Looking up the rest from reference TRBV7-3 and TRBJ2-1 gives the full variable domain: GAGVSQTPSNKVTEKGKYVELRCDPISGHTALYWYRQSLGQGPEFLIYFQGTGAADDSGLPNDRFFAVRPEGSVSTLKIQRTERGDSAVYLCASSSTPTSGGAYNEQFFGPGTRLTVL.

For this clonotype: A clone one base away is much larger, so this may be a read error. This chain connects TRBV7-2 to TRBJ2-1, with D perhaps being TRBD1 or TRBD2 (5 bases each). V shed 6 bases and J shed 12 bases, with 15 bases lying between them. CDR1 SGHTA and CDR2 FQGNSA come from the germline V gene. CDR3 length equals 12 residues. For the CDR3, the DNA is TGTGCCAGCAGTGCAGGGAGAGGTGGGCAGTTCTTC. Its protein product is CASSAGRGGQFF. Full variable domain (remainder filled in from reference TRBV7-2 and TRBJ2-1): GAGVSQSPSNKVTEKGKDVELRCDPISGHTALYWYRQSLGQGLEFLIYFQGNSAPDKSGLPSDRFSAERTGGSVSTLTIQRTQQEDSAVYLCASSAGRGGQFFGPGTRLTVL.